These 23 T cell receptor beta chains were all obtained from the same sample, sequenced in a study of Graves' ophthalmopathy and Graves' hyperthyroidism. Amplifying from RNA transcripts, the study obtained TCR beta CDR3 regions. RT-PCR was first run with HTBI primers, then multiplex PCR in a second round. A single record per CDR3 protein comes from TCRdb applying MiXCR to the multiplex PCR reads. The sample lists about 620,000 distinct CDR3 sequences, approximately 21% occurring once. The sample was peripheral blood. These receptors came from a woman aged 18-29 years with stable Graves' hyperthyroidism. Some clones in this sample may be carry-over from other donors' samples.

J is TRBJ1-1 and V is TRBV29-1; D is unresolved. V was trimmed by 2 bases and J by 1 base, leaving 14 bases between them. This CDR3 is built from 15 residues. Germline assignment: CDR1 SQVTM and CDR2 ANQGSEA. For the CDR3, the DNA is TGCAGCGTTGAACCCGGTCGGTTTGGGAACACTGAAGCTTTCTTT. It codes for CSVEPGRFGNTEAFF. The variable domain in full, completed from reference TRBV29-1 and TRBJ1-1, reads SAVISQKPSRDICQRGTSLTIQCQVDSQVTMMFWYRQQPGQSLTLIATANQGSEATYESGFVIDKFPISRPNLTFSTLTVSNMSPEDSSIYLCSVEPGRFGNTEAFFGQGTRLTVV.

V usage is TRBV27 and J usage is TRBJ1-1; no clear D gene. Germline V gene data show CDR1 as MNHEY and CDR2 as SMNVEV (reference sequence). The CDR3 runs 14 residues. Trimming left V 8 bases short and J 1 base short, with 14 bases between. CDR3 protein: CASGSPQRNTEAFF. The CDR3 DNA sequence: TGTGCCAGCGGTAGTCCACAGCGGAACACTGAAGCTTTCTTT.

The J gene is TRBJ2-5, the V gene TRBV2; D might be TRBD2 (6 bases). V shed 4 bases and J shed 6 bases, with 12 bases lying between them. The CDR3 runs 13 residues. The germline gives CDR1 SNHLY, CDR2 FYNNEI. The CDR3 loop is CASSGGGSKTQYF. The CDR3 DNA follows: TGTGCCAGCAGTGGTGGGGGGTCAAAGACCCAGTACTTC.

This chain uses TRBV6-1 with TRBJ2-7, with D perhaps TRBD1 or TRBD2 (5 bases each). V dropped 8 bases and J dropped 1 base, with 18 bases sitting between them. The germline CDR1 and CDR2 sequences are MNHNS and SASEGT. The CDR3 covers 15 residues. CDR3: CASCRHPEGSYEQYF. The CDR3 DNA reads as TGTGCCAGCTGTAGACACCCCGAGGGGTCCTACGAGCAGTACTTC.

This clonotype occurred many times. The chain combines TRBV6-1 with TRBJ2-7; 12 nucleotides match TRBD2. V dropped 10 bases and J dropped 5; count of bases not matched to a gene: 9. The CDR3 loop spans 14 amino acids. Germline values: CDR1 MNHNS, CDR2 SASEGT. The CDR3 spells CAISWTSGTDEQYF. Written as DNA, the CDR3 is TGTGCCATCTCGTGGACTAGCGGGACAGACGAGCAGTACTTC.

In its sample, this clonotype was seen many times. This chain uses TRBV20-1 with TRBJ2-4; tentative D call: TRBD2 (5 bases). The CDR3 has 12 amino acids. V dropped 7 bases and J dropped 7 bases, with 14 bases sitting between them. Germline lookup yields CDR1 DFQATT and CDR2 SNEGSKA (reference sequence). The DNA of the CDR3 is TGCAGTGGGACGTCTGGACTCAACATTCAGTACTTC. Translation gives CSGTSGLNIQYF.

The chain has TRBV28 and TRBJ1-1; possibly TRBD1 for D (6 bases). The V gene lost 8 bases and the J gene lost 0 bases, with 10 bases spanning the gap. CDR3 size: 13 residues. Germline assignment: CDR1 MDHEN and CDR2 SYDVKM. DNA of the CDR3: TGTGCCAGCGCGGACAGTCTGAACACTGAAGCTTTCTTT. This codes for CASADSLNTEAFF.

The sample holds many counts of this clonotype. In nucleotides, the CDR3 is TGTGCCACCAGTCCGAAGGGCCCAGCTAGTCAGCCCCAGCATTTT. Protein: CATSPKGPASQPQHF. V usage is TRBV24-1 and J usage is TRBJ1-5; D uncertain. CDR1 and CDR2 (germline): KGHDR, SFDVKD. The CDR3 extends over 15 amino acids. V was shortened by 6 bases and J by 6 bases, with 17 bases between the two germline ends.

This clonotype showed up many times. CDR3 sequence reads: CSARGGSGDLSYEQYF. CDR3 DNA: TGCAGTGCTAGAGGCGGTAGCGGGGACCTCTCCTACGAGCAGTACTTC. V gene TRBV20-1 combines with J gene TRBJ2-7, with 8 bases aligning to TRBD2. With V trimmed by 1 base and J by 0 bases, 8 bases remained unmatched. This CDR3 spans 16 amino acids. Looked up from germline, CDR1 is DFQATT and CDR2 is SNEGSKA (reference sequence).

The J gene is TRBJ1-1, the V gene TRBV2; D might be TRBD1 (5 bases). This CDR3 is built from 13 residues. CDR1 is SNHLY, CDR2 FYNNEI, per germline. The ends were cut back, 4 bases at V and 5 bases at J, with 11 bases in the middle. The CDR3 nucleotides read TGTGCCAGCAGTGCCCAGGGACTGACTGAAGCTTTCTTT. This encodes CASSAQGLTEAFF.

In its sample, this clonotype was seen many times. J is TRBJ1-5 and V is TRBV12-3 or TRBV12-4; 9 bases map to TRBD1. With 6 bases clipped from V and 5 bases from J, the junction kept 11 bases outside the gene matches. The CDR3 runs 16 residues. This CDR3 reads CASSFWGQGLDQPQHF. CDR3 nucleotide sequence: TGTGCCAGCAGCTTTTGGGGACAGGGTCTTGATCAGCCCCAGCATTTT.

The chain recombines TRBV20-1 with TRBJ1-1, with 11 bases aligning to TRBD1. The V segment lost 5 bases and the J segment 6 bases; nucleotides outside the gene matches: 11. Germline CDR1 is DFQATT and CDR2 is SNEGSKA (reference sequence). The CDR3 covers 15 residues. CDR3: CSACPRDRGFAEAFF. CDR3 in DNA: TGCAGTGCTTGCCCTCGGGACAGGGGGTTTGCTGAAGCTTTCTTT.

V gene TRBV7-9 combines with J gene TRBJ1-1; 9 bases are shared with TRBD1. Germline loops: CDR1 SEHNR, CDR2 FQNEAQ (reference sequence). CDR3 length equals 14 residues. V lost 5 bases to trimming and J lost 0 bases; unmatched junction nucleotides: 1. CDR3 loop: CASSTGGMNTEAFF. CDR3 nucleotides: TGTGCCAGCAGCACAGGGGGCATGAACACTGAAGCTTTCTTT.

J is TRBJ1-1 and V is TRBV12-3 or TRBV12-4; 9 positions agree with TRBD1. V gave up 3 bases and J gave up 11 bases; unmatched junction bases: 16. There are 16 residues in the CDR3. CDR3 sequence: CASSLSGTGRNVGAFF. Written as DNA, the CDR3 is TGTGCCAGCAGTTTGTCCGGGACAGGGAGGAATGTAGGGGCTTTCTTT.

V and J are TRBV6-5 and TRBJ1-1; 9 nucleotides line up with TRBD1. The germline CDR1 and CDR2 sequences are MNHEY and SVGAGI. The V segment lost 2 bases and the J segment 3 bases; nucleotides outside the gene matches: 4. The CDR3 loop spans 15 amino acids. The CDR3 region is CASSYGDRDDTEAFF. CDR3 nucleotide sequence: TGTGCCAGCAGTTACGGGGACAGGGATGACACTGAAGCTTTCTTT.

This clonotype appeared many times. The rearrangement joins TRBV12-3 or TRBV12-4 to TRBJ2-3, with a possible D match to TRBD2 (6 bases). This CDR3 region has 14 residues. The V and J ends lost 2 bases and 0 bases respectively, with 6 bases between them. The CDR3 region has the DNA TGTGCCAGCAGTTTAAGCGGGAGCACAGATACGCAGTATTTT. It translates to CASSLSGSTDTQYF.

This chain joins TRBV6-1 and TRBJ1-1; 7 bases match TRBD1. V gave up 5 bases and J gave up 3 bases; unmatched junction bases: 9. Germline values: CDR1 MNHNS, CDR2 SASEGT. This CDR3 region has 15 residues. CDR3 coding DNA: TGTGCCAGCAGTCCAACGCCCGACAGGGACACTGAAGCTTTCTTT. Residues: CASSPTPDRDTEAFF.

This clonotype came up many times. The CDR3 region has the DNA TGTGCCAGCAGCCGACAGGGGGCAGGGGCCAACGTCCTGACTTTC. It is translated as CASSRQGAGANVLTF. This chain joins TRBV12-3 or TRBV12-4 and TRBJ2-6; 10 bases line up with TRBD1. This CDR3 comprises 15 residues. V shed 6 bases, J shed 4 bases, and the junction held 3 bases outside the gene matches.

The rearrangement links TRBV20-1 to TRBJ1-2, with D maybe TRBD1 (5 bases). Trimming removed 0 bases from V and 11 bases from J, with 10 bases in between. Germline V gene lookup returns CDR1 DFQATT and CDR2 SNEGSKA (reference sequence). This CDR3 contains 11 residues. Written as DNA, the CDR3 is TGCAGTGCTAGAGATGGAGGGGCTTACACCTTC. It translates to CSARDGGAYTF.

This clonotype was observed at least ten times. The chain is built from TRBV2 and TRBJ1-6; D is unresolved. Germline V CDR1 and CDR2: SNHLY, FYNNEI. The CDR3 runs to 17 residues. V lost 2 bases and J 0 bases, leaving 11 bases between the germline ends. In DNA, the CDR3 is TGTGCCAGCAGTGAAAGGTCTGCTAGCTCCTATAATTCACCCCTCCACTTT. Translated: CASSERSASSYNSPLHF. Combining the CDR3 with reference TRBV2 and TRBJ1-6 gives the whole variable domain EPEVTQTPSHQVTQMGQEVILRCVPISNHLYFYWYRQILGQKVEFLVSFYNNEISEKSEIFDDQFSVERPDGSNFTLKIRSTKLEDSAMYFCASSERSASSYNSPLHFGNGTRLTVT.

This clonotype appeared many times. The V and J genes are TRBV11-2 and TRBJ2-2, with D tentatively TRBD2 (6 bases). Deletions cut 4 bases from V and 4 bases from J, with 13 bases between. This CDR3 comprises 15 residues. Germline lookup yields CDR1 SGHAT and CDR2 FQNNGV. The CDR3 DNA is TGTGCCAGCAGCTGGAGCAGAGCGGGCACCGGGGAGCTGTTTTTT. Translated: CASSWSRAGTGELFF.

This clonotype has at least ten counts. V and J are TRBV6-2 or TRBV6-3 and TRBJ1-5; D not certain. V gave up 7 bases and J gave up 3 bases, with 16 bases separating them. The CDR3 totals 15 residues. Germline lookup yields CDR1 MNHEY and CDR2 SVGEGT. The CDR3 DNA reads TGTGCCAGCACCCAGAGTGGAAGGGCCAATCAGCCCCAGCATTTT. Translation: CASTQSGRANQPQHF.

This sequence joins TRBV7-2 and TRBJ2-5, with 10 bases fitting TRBD2. This CDR3 spans 16 amino acids. V was pared by 4 bases and J by 5 bases, with 10 bases of the junction left unmatched. CDR1 SGHTA and CDR2 FQGNSA come from the germline V gene. The CDR3 DNA is TGTGCCAGCAGCTGGGGTACTAGCGGGGTTGGGGAGACCCAGTACTTC. Encoded protein: CASSWGTSGVGETQYF.